This TCR beta chain was sequenced during a study of PD-L1 blockade in urothelial cancer. Overall study: When blood samples were assessed, the median T cell count was some 130,000.

Concerning this clone itself: The antigen remains undetermined.

Study-wide findings and caveats: Below-median blood TCR clonality before treatment forecast better survival.

The time point: peripheral blood 6 weeks after treatment start. Individual patients had between 1 and 8 samples, taken pretreatment and on-treatment. V dropped 1 base and J dropped 3 bases, with 10 bases sitting between them. Germline V gives CDR1 SGHDT, CDR2 YYEEEE. CDR3 length: 14 residues. Clones were sequenced by immunoSEQ multiplex PCR, and TCRdb holds only the in-frame ones, with some missing. The table has roughly 30,000 clones, roughly nine tenths seen once. This TCR was sampled from an elderly man with urothelial cancer. This chain joins TRBV5-6 and TRBJ1-1; D unresolved. The material was PBMCs, obtained around atezolizumab (anti-PD-L1) treatment. Written as DNA, the CDR3 is TGTGCCAGCAGCTTGTCGAGAGCCTACACTGAAGCTTTCTTT. It specifies CASSLSRAYTEAFF.